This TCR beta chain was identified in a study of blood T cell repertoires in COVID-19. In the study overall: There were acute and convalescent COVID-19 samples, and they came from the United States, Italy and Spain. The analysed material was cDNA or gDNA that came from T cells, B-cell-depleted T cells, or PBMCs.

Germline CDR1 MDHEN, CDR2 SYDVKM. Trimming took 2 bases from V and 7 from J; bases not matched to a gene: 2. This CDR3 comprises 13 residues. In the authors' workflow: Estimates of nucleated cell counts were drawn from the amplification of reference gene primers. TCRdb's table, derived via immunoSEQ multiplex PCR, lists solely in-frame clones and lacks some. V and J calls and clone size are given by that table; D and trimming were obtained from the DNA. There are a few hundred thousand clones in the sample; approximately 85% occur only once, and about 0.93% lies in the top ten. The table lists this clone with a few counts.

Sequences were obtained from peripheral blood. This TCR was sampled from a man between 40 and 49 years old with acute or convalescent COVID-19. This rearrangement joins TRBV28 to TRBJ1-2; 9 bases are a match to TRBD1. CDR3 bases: TGTGCCAGCAGTTTAACAGGGGGCTCTGGCTACACCTTC. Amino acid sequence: CASSLTGGSGYTF.